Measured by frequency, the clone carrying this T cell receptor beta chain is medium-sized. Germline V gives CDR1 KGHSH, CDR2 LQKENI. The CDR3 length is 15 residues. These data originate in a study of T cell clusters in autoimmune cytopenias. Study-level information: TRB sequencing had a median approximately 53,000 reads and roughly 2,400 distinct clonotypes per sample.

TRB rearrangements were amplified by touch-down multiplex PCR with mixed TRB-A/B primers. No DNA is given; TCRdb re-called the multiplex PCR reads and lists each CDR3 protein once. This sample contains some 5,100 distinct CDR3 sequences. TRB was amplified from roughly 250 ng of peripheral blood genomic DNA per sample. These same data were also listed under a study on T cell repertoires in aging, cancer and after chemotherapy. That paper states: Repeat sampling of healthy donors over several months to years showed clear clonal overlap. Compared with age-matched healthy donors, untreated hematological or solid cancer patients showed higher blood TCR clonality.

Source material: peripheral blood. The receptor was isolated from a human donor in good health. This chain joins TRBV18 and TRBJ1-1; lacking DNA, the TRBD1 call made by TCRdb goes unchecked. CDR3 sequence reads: CASSPLGVDNTEAFF.